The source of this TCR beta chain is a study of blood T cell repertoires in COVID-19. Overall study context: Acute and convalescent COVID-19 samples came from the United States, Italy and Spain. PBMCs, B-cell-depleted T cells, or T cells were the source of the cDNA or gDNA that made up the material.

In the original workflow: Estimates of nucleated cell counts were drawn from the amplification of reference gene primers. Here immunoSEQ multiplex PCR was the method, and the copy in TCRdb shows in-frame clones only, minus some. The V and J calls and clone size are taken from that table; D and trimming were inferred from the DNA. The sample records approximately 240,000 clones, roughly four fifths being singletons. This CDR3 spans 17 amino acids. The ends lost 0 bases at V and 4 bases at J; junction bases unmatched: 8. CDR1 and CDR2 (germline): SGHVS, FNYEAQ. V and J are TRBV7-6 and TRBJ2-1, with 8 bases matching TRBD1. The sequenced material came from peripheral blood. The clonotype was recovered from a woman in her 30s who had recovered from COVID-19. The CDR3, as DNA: TGTGCCAGCAGCTTAGCCCAGGGACAGGCGTTTTACAATGAGCAGTTCTTC. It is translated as CASSLAQGQAFYNEQFF.